This T cell receptor beta chain is from a study of T cells of healthy individuals. This clonotype showed up many times. Using its own MiXCR run on the 5' RACE reads, TCRdb lists one record per CDR3 protein. The sample has 38,000 or so distinct CDR3 sequences; 4% to 5.5% are singletons. The CDR3 is 13 residues long. Germline CDR1 and CDR2: SQVTM and ANQGSEA. With 6 bases clipped from V and 2 bases from J, the junction kept 4 bases outside the gene matches. This chain links TRBV29-1 with TRBJ2-7; 10 bases match TRBD1. The sequence was collected from a human donor in good health. The CDR3 loop is CSVMTGGPYEQYF. In DNA, the CDR3 is TGCAGCGTCATGACAGGGGGCCCCTACGAGCAGTACTTC.